These 21 T cell receptor beta chains were all obtained from the same sample, sequenced in a study of T cells in Graves' hyperthyroidism and ophthalmopathy. The TCR beta CDR3 regions underwent amplification using RNA transcripts as the source. An initial round of RT-PCR targeting the TCR CDR3 relied on the HTBI primer set. TCRdb reanalysed the multiplex PCR reads using MiXCR and keeps one entry per CDR3 protein. Of about 530,000 distinct CDR3 sequences listed, 17% are singletons. Sequencing used blood. Receptors originate from a woman between 18 and 29 years old with Graves' ophthalmopathy.

This clonotype was detected ten times or more. The chain couples TRBV5-1 to TRBJ2-7; tentatively, D is TRBD1 (7 bases). V lost 0 bases, J lost 3 bases, and 25 bases lay in between. The CDR3 has 19 amino acids. Germline assignment: CDR1 SGHRS and CDR2 YFSETQ. The CDR3 nucleotides read TGCGCCAGCAGCTTGGGGCAACAGGGGACTGTTACGATCCGCTACGAGCAGTACTTC. It yields the protein CASSLGQQGTVTIRYEQYF.

Many counts were recorded for this clonotype. The V call is TRBV6-1, the J call TRBJ2-5; the match to TRBD1 covers 10 bases. Germline V lookup: CDR1 MNHNS, CDR2 SASEGT. J was trimmed by 5 bases and V by 5 bases; bases with no gene match: 8. The CDR3 totals 15 residues. CDR3 in DNA: TGTGCCAGCAGTAACAGACAGGGGGCGCGGGAGACCCAGTACTTC. This translates into CASSNRQGARETQYF.

About this clonotype itself: This CDR3 is missing its conserved last phenylalanine or tryptophan, likely due to a read error. The chain employs TRBV14 and TRBJ1-2, with a possible D match to TRBD1 (5 bases). CDR1 SGHDN and CDR2 FVKESK come from the germline V gene. The CDR3 contains 13 residues. V was clipped by 5 bases and J by 4 bases, with 11 bases between them. The CDR3 DNA follows: TGTGCCAGCAGCTCCGGGACCCTCTATGGCTACACCTCC. Protein: CASSSGTLYGYTS.

This clonotype came up a few times. This sequence joins TRBV28 and TRBJ1-4; possibly TRBD1 for D (6 bases). Germline V CDR1 and CDR2: MDHEN, SYDVKM. The CDR3 sequence is 14 residues long. The germline V and J ends were trimmed by 7 bases and 6 bases, with 15 bases remaining between them. CDR3 sequence reads: CASTPPGADEKLFF. In DNA, the CDR3 is TGTGCCAGCACCCCCCCAGGGGCCGATGAAAAACTGTTTTTT.

The chain is built from TRBV19 and TRBJ1-1; 9 bases map to TRBD1. Germline V CDR1 and CDR2: LNHDA, SQIVND (reference sequence). Trimming took 5 bases from V and 0 from J; bases not matched to a gene: 7. The CDR3 has 16 residues. The CDR3 loop is CASSLGQGNMNTEAFF. DNA of the CDR3: TGTGCCAGTAGTTTGGGACAGGGAAACATGAACACTGAAGCTTTCTTT.

This clonotype was picked up many times. The V call is TRBV28, the J call TRBJ1-1; D is perhaps TRBD1 (6 bases). V dropped 6 bases and J dropped 11 bases, with 13 bases sitting between them. This CDR3 is built from 11 residues. CDR1 and CDR2 from the germline V gene are MDHEN and SYDVKM. The chain's CDR3 is CASRQGVWAFF. CDR3 nucleotides: TGTGCCAGCAGACAGGGTGTATGGGCTTTCTTT.

The table lists this clonotype with a few counts. V usage is TRBV28 and J usage is TRBJ1-1; no reliable D call. The germline V and J ends were trimmed by 6 bases and 0 bases, with 14 bases remaining between them. Germline loops: CDR1 MDHEN, CDR2 SYDVKM. The length of the CDR3 is 15 residues. CDR3 in amino acids: CASSPALYLNTEAFF. The CDR3 nucleotides read TGTGCCAGCAGCCCGGCGCTATACCTGAACACTGAAGCTTTCTTT.

This clonotype was seen only a few times. The rearrangement links TRBV27 to TRBJ1-6; 7 positions agree with TRBD1. This CDR3 region has 14 residues. CDR1 is MNHEY, CDR2 SMNVEV, per germline (reference sequence). V shed 4 bases, J shed 12 bases, and the junction held 9 bases outside the gene matches. As DNA, the CDR3 is TGTGCCAGCAGTTCGGGACAGACTGGGGGACCCCTCCACTTT. This translates into CASSSGQTGGPLHF.

The gene calls are TRBV19 and TRBJ2-6; either TRBD1 or TRBD2 may fit D (5 bases each). V lost 3 bases and J lost 0, with 15 bases in between. The CDR3 is 18 residues long. Germline CDR1 is LNHDA and CDR2 is SQIVND (reference sequence). The CDR3 bases are TGTGCCAGTAGTATCCGGGGCCCCCGGTCCTCTGGGGCCAACGTCCTGACTTTC. As protein: CASSIRGPRSSGANVLTF.

This clonotype showed up many times. The CDR3 sequence is CASIISGGTADTQYF. In nucleotides, the CDR3 is TGTGCCAGCATTATATCAGGGGGCACTGCAGATACGCAGTATTTT. The gene calls are TRBV2 and TRBJ2-3, with 8 bases fitting TRBD1. The germline CDR1 and CDR2 sequences are SNHLY and FYNNEI. V shed 7 bases, J shed 4 bases, and the junction held 10 bases outside the gene matches. The CDR3 covers 15 residues.

The table lists this clonotype with many counts. The V and J genes are TRBV27 and TRBJ2-1, with 7 positions matching TRBD1. J gave up 3 bases and V 5 bases, and 25 bases lay outside the gene matches. This CDR3 has 21 residues. Germline V lookup: CDR1 MNHEY, CDR2 SMNVEV (reference sequence). CDR3 loop: CASSPSDVGTAYWGIYNEQFF. The DNA of the CDR3 is TGTGCCAGCAGTCCCTCGGATGTTGGGACAGCATATTGGGGGATCTACAATGAGCAGTTCTTC.

Only a few counts were recorded for this clonotype. This chain uses TRBV11-3 with TRBJ1-1; tentative D call: TRBD1 (6 bases). CDR1 is SGHNT, CDR2 YENEEA, per germline. The CDR3 is 14 amino acids. The V and J ends lost 1 base and 4 bases respectively, with 10 bases between them. For the CDR3, the DNA is TGTGCCAGCAGCTTAGGTGGGGACACCACTGAAGCTTTCTTT. Amino acids: CASSLGGDTTEAFF.

V usage is TRBV14 and J usage is TRBJ2-5, with 8 bases aligning to TRBD2. The CDR3 runs 15 residues. The V and J ends lost 0 bases and 9 bases, in that order; junction bases with no gene match: 9. The V gene's germline CDR1 is SGHDN and CDR2 FVKESK. Written as DNA, the CDR3 is TGTGCCAGCAGCCAAGATACGGGAGGGAGGCTGGCCCAGTACTTC. Its protein product is CASSQDTGGRLAQYF.

This clonotype was recorded many times. The rearrangement joins TRBV20-1 to TRBJ2-7; D perhaps matches TRBD2 (5 bases). The CDR3 runs to 13 residues. The V gene lost 3 bases and the J gene lost 4 bases, with 13 bases spanning the gap. The germline V gene has CDR1 DFQATT and CDR2 SNEGSKA (reference sequence). CDR3 nucleotide sequence: TGCAGTGCTAGTGCGGAGGACCTGTACGAGCAGTACTTC. As protein: CSASAEDLYEQYF.

This clonotype appeared a few times. The rearrangement links TRBV3-1 to TRBJ1-2; D ambiguous. The CDR3 totals 14 residues. V was trimmed by 1 base and J by 5 bases, leaving 11 bases between them. Per germline, CDR1 LGHDT and CDR2 YNNKEL (reference sequence). The CDR3 reads CASSQVEGTYGYTF. CDR3 nucleotide sequence: TGTGCCAGCAGCCAAGTGGAGGGAACGTATGGCTACACCTTC.

The chain uses TRBV4-3 and TRBJ2-5, with D maybe TRBD1 (6 bases). The V gene's germline CDR1 is LGHNA and CDR2 YSLEER. There are 17 residues in the CDR3. V was clipped by 0 bases and J by 0 bases, with 14 bases between them. The CDR3 spells CASSQERGQLYQETQYF. The CDR3 nucleotides read TGCGCCAGCAGCCAAGAAAGGGGACAATTGTACCAAGAGACCCAGTACTTC.

Ten or more counts support this clonotype. This rearrangement joins TRBV30 to TRBJ2-7, with 8 bases identical to TRBD2. The CDR3 loop spans 13 amino acids. The V gene end was trimmed by 5 bases and the J gene end by 6 bases; junction bases not matched to a gene: 9. Germline V gene lookup returns CDR1 GTSNPN and CDR2 SVGIG (reference sequence). DNA for the CDR3: TGTGCCTGGGAAGCGGGAGAAACGGGCGAGCAGTACTTC. Amino acid sequence: CAWEAGETGEQYF.

In this sample, this clonotype turned up many times. CDR3 DNA sequence: TGTGCCAGCAGTTACAGCCTGGGCAATGAGCAGTTCTTC. Amino acids: CASSYSLGNEQFF. The genes are TRBV6-2 or TRBV6-3 and TRBJ2-1, with no clear D. The CDR3 is made up of 13 amino acids. V lost 2 bases, J lost 6 bases, and 8 bases lay in between. Germline lookup yields CDR1 MNHEY and CDR2 SVGEGT.

There are many counts of this clonotype. This rearrangement joins TRBV11-2 to TRBJ2-4; the match to TRBD1 covers 7 bases. V dropped 6 bases and J dropped 9; count of bases not matched to a gene: 5. The CDR3 is 12 residues long. Germline V gene data show CDR1 as SGHAT and CDR2 as FQNNGV. The DNA for the CDR3 is TGTGCCAGCAGTCCTTCAGGGGGCATTCAGTACTTC. Amino acids: CASSPSGGIQYF.

This clonotype was seen a handful of times. This rearrangement joins TRBV4-2 to TRBJ2-5, with 9 nucleotides matching TRBD2. The CDR3 sequence is 16 residues long. Germline-derived CDR1 and CDR2 are LGHNA and YNFKEQ. V shed 1 base and J 5 bases; nucleotides not matched to a gene: 8. Here the CDR3 reads CASSQARVAGEETQYF. CDR3 nucleotides: TGTGCCAGCAGCCAAGCGAGAGTAGCGGGGGAGGAGACCCAGTACTTC.

This clonotype was seen a few times. The chain couples TRBV7-9 to TRBJ1-1, with D unresolved. Per the germline V gene, CDR1 is SEHNR and CDR2 is FQNEAQ (reference sequence). The CDR3 totals 17 residues. V lost 5 bases, J lost 0 bases, and 19 bases lay in between. CDR3 region: CASSKSRNSQMNTEAFF. The DNA for the CDR3 is TGTGCCAGCAGCAAAAGCCGGAACAGTCAAATGAACACTGAAGCTTTCTTT. The entire variable domain, with the rest obtained from reference TRBV7-9 and TRBJ1-1, is as follows: DTGVSQNPRHKITKRGQNVTFRCDPISEHNRLYWYRQTLGQGPEFLTYFQNEAQLEKSRLLSDRFSAERPKGSFSTLEIQRTEQGDSAMYLCASSKSRNSQMNTEAFFGQGTRLTVV.